What follows are 19 T cell receptor beta chains derived from one specimen sequenced in a study of tumor and adjacent non-tumor tissue in lung cancer. The template was RNA from unsorted bulk tissue. TCRbeta libraries were built with three rounds of nested PCR, modified from ARM-PCR. TCRdb independently ran MiXCR on the multiplex PCR reads; one entry per CDR3 protein. This sample has fewer than 85,000 distinct CDR3 sequences, with about three quarters found just once. The sequenced sample consisted of lung tumor tissue. The receptors shown here come from a woman between 45 and 65 years old with non-small cell lung cancer.

For this clonotype: Germline is not matched at one junction end, which may reflect a read error. The chain couples TRBV10-1 to TRBJ2-1; D might be TRBD1 or TRBD2, each matching 5 bases. Germline lookup yields CDR1 WNHNN and CDR2 SYGVQD (reference sequence). The CDR3 length is 15 residues. CDR3: CTSQVGGTGQNEQFF. The DNA of the CDR3 is TGCACCAGCCAAGTAGGTGGGACCGGGCAGAATGAGCAGTTCTTT.

This clonotype was counted many times. The V and J genes are TRBV20-1 and TRBJ2-1; D possibly corresponds to TRBD1 (6 bases). This CDR3 contains 15 residues. Germline V gives CDR1 DFQATT, CDR2 SNEGSKA (reference sequence). V lost 0 bases to trimming and J lost 1 base, with 10 bases between them. The CDR3: CSAREQGKSYNEQFF. As DNA, the CDR3 is TGCAGTGCTAGAGAACAGGGTAAATCCTACAATGAGCAGTTCTTC.

This clonotype was recorded a few times. This may stem from a read error, because a much larger clone lies one nucleotide away. The V and J genes are TRBV5-1 and TRBJ1-2; 7 nucleotides match TRBD1. The CDR3 sequence is 15 residues long. Looked up from germline, CDR1 is SGHRS and CDR2 is YFSETQ. The CDR3 protein is CTSRPYEGAAYGYTF. CDR3 in DNA: TGCACCAGCAGGCCCTATGAGGGGGCGGCCTATGGCTACACCTTC. Drawing the rest from reference TRBV5-1 and TRBJ1-2, the complete variable domain is KAGVTQTPRYLIKTRGQQVTLSCSPISGHRSVSWYQQTPGQGLQFLFEYFSETQRNKGNFPGRFSGRQFSNSRSEMNVSTLELGDSALYLCTSRPYEGAAYGYTFGSGTRLTVV.

This clonotype was picked up a small number of times. The chain carries TRBV29-1 and TRBJ2-3, with D perhaps matching TRBD1 (5 bases). CDR3 size: 13 residues. Germline assignment: CDR1 SQVTM and CDR2 ANQGSEA. V shed 8 bases and J shed 4 bases, with 16 bases lying between them. This chain's CDR3 is CSIAPGIPDTQYF. CDR3 bases: TGCAGCATTGCGCCAGGGATCCCAGATACGCAGTATTTT.

This clonotype was detected many times. This sequence joins TRBV20-1 and TRBJ2-1, with D possibly matching TRBD2 (6 bases). Trimming took off 3 bases at V and 2 bases at J, with 14 bases between the two ends. CDR1 is DFQATT, CDR2 SNEGSKA, per germline (reference sequence). The CDR3 spans 15 residues. CDR3 sequence (DNA): TGCAGTGCTAGTAGGTCCGGGAGCGCCTACAATGAGCAGTTCTTC. Protein product: CSASRSGSAYNEQFF.

On this clonotype: One junction end disagrees with the germline gene, perhaps due to a read error. This chain uses TRBV12-3 or TRBV12-4 with TRBJ2-2; D perhaps matches TRBD2 (5 bases). This CDR3 spans 16 amino acids. In nucleotides, the CDR3 is TGTGCCAGCAGTTCCATTTACATAGAAGCCACCGGGGAACTGTTTTTT. Protein: CASSSIYIEATGELFF.

Many counts were recorded for this clonotype. The V call is TRBV6-1, the J call TRBJ2-2; D is perhaps TRBD2 (6 bases). CDR1 is MNHNS, CDR2 SASEGT, per germline. The CDR3 loop spans 14 amino acids. V lost 6 bases to trimming and J lost 5 bases, with 13 bases between them. CDR3 sequence reads: CASRRDGLTGELFF. DNA of the CDR3: TGTGCCAGCAGGCGGGACGGACTGACCGGGGAGCTGTTTTTT.

Concerning this clonotype itself: A much larger clone differs by one base, so this may be a read error. This sequence joins TRBV20-1 and TRBJ2-1, with 7 positions matching TRBD2. The CDR3 loop spans 12 amino acids. Germline values: CDR1 DFQATT, CDR2 SNEGSKA (reference sequence). Here the CDR3 DNA reads TGCAGTGCCGCGGGGACTACCAATGAGCTGTTCTTC. Translated: CSAAGTTNELFF.

On this clonotype: The CDR3 does not close with the conserved phenylalanine or tryptophan, likely indicating a read error. The chain carries TRBV7-9 and TRBJ1-1, with D perhaps TRBD1 (5 bases). Germline V gene sequence: CDR1 SEHNR, CDR2 FQNEAQ (reference sequence). The CDR3 is 15 amino acids. The V gene lost 1 base and the J gene lost 4 bases, with 13 bases spanning the gap. CDR3 DNA sequence: TGTGCCAGCAGCTTAGGGGGGGGTCGGGGCACTGAAGCTTTCTCT. This sequence encodes CASSLGGGRGTEAFS.

Comments on this clonotype: This may come from a read error, since a much larger clone is one base off. J is TRBJ2-1 and V is TRBV20-1; TRBD2 might be the D (5 bases). CDR3 length: 15 amino acids. The germline V and J ends were trimmed by 1 base and 3 bases, with 13 bases remaining between them. Per the germline V gene, CDR1 is DFQATT and CDR2 is SNEGSKA (reference sequence). The CDR3 protein is CSARVTGIDYNEQFF. In DNA, the CDR3 is TGCAGTGCTAGAGTGACCGGGATCGACTACAATGAGCAGTTCTTC.

This clonotype came up many times. The chain recombines TRBV5-6 with TRBJ1-6; D perhaps matches TRBD1 (5 bases). V lost 1 base and J 7 bases, leaving 9 bases between the germline ends. From germline, CDR1 is SGHDT and CDR2 YYEEEE. CDR3 length: 14 amino acids. DNA of the CDR3: TGTGCCAGCAGCTTGCAACAGGCCAATTCACCCCTCCACTTT. Translated: CASSLQQANSPLHF.

There are a few counts of this clonotype. One end of the junction fails to match germline, which may point to a read error. V usage is TRBV11-2 and J usage is TRBJ2-7; D gene unclear. CDR3 size: 14 residues. Germline CDR1 and CDR2: SGHAT and FQNNGV. The CDR3: CPSSLTDNSYEQYF. CDR3 nucleotides: TGTCCCAGCAGCTTAACCGATAACTCCTACGAACAGTACTTC.

The chain has TRBV5-4 and TRBJ2-7, with D unclear. The CDR3 spans 13 residues. CDR1 is SGHNT and CDR2 is YYREEE in the germline V gene (reference sequence). Trimming removed 7 bases from V and 7 bases from J, with 18 bases in between. The CDR3 region has the DNA TGTGCCAGCTGCTGGGCAGCGCTCGGTGAGCAGTACTTC. Protein: CASCWAALGEQYF.

On this clonotype: Germline and junction disagree at one end, which may indicate a read error. V usage is TRBV20-1 and J usage is TRBJ2-1; no definite D call. The CDR3 extends over 12 amino acids. Per germline, CDR1 DFQATT and CDR2 SNEGSKA (reference sequence). As DNA, the CDR3 is TGCAGTGTTGCGAGCTCCTACAATGAGCAGCTCTTC. Protein sequence: CSVASSYNEQLF.

This clonotype has just one count. The junction shows a germline mismatch at one end, possibly a read error. This chain connects TRBV28 to TRBJ2-7; D is uncertain. From germline, CDR1 is MDHEN and CDR2 SYDVKM. This CDR3 comprises 12 residues. CDR3 loop: CAISQLNYKQYF. The CDR3 region has the DNA TGTGCCATCAGCCAGCTCAACTACAAGCAGTACTTC.

The rearrangement links TRBV5-6 to TRBJ1-5; 7 nucleotides match TRBD1. There are 14 residues in the CDR3. Germline assignment: CDR1 SGHDT and CDR2 YYEEEE. The ends lost 5 bases at V and 11 bases at J; junction bases unmatched: 13. CDR3 in DNA: TGTGCCAGCAGTACCGGGACAGTTAATGAGTCCCAGCATTTT. Protein product: CASSTGTVNESQHF.

Of note for this clonotype: This clone may be a read error of a much larger clone one base away. This sequence joins TRBV24-1 and TRBJ2-7, with TRBD2 matching over 8 bases. CDR3 length: 14 residues. After removal of 5 bases from V and 4 bases from J, the junction contained 6 bases not matched to a gene. Per germline, CDR1 KGHDR and CDR2 SFDVKD. The CDR3 sequence is CATSGGGGIYEQYF. The CDR3, as DNA: TGTGCCACCAGTGGCGGCGGGGGGATTTACGAGCAGTACTTC.

Note on this clonotype: A much larger clone is a single base away; this may be a read error. The V call is TRBV7-9, the J call TRBJ1-2; D call uncertain. Trimming stripped 7 bases from V and 7 bases from J, with 13 bases between. The CDR3 has 12 residues. The V gene's germline CDR1 is SEHNR and CDR2 FQNEAQ (reference sequence). CDR3 nucleotide sequence: TGTGCCAGCACCTTCCAGCGGGGTGGCTACACCTTC. The encoded protein is CASTFQRGGYTF.

Notes on this clonotype: A read error may account for a junction end that differs from germline. V is TRBV11-2 and J is TRBJ1-1; TRBD1 might be the D (5 bases). Germline loops: CDR1 SGHAT, CDR2 FQNNGV. CDR3 length: 16 amino acids. This chain's CDR3 is CASSLGQGGGNTEAVF. The CDR3 bases are TGTGCCAGCAGTTTAGGACAAGGCGGGGGGAACACTGAAGCTGTCTTT.